Following are 12 T cell receptor beta chains from one sample sequenced in a study of T cells in Graves' hyperthyroidism and ophthalmopathy. Researchers took RNA transcripts and amplified the TCR beta CDR3 regions from them. During a first-round RT-PCR of the TCR CDR3, the HTBI primer set was used. Via MiXCR, TCRdb re-called the multiplex PCR reads, giving one row per CDR3 protein. The data hold roughly 510,000 distinct CDR3 sequences, with 20% to 25% observed a single time. Sequences were obtained from blood. The receptors shown here come from a man between 18 and 29 years old with Graves' hyperthyroidism.

This clonotype was detected only a few times. The rearrangement joins TRBV6-2 or TRBV6-3 to TRBJ2-2; TRBD1 is a possible D gene (6 bases). The CDR3 is 15 residues long. The V gene lost 4 bases and the J gene lost 3 bases, with 12 bases spanning the gap. Germline-derived CDR1 and CDR2 are MNHEY and SVGEGT. CDR3 sequence reads: CASSSDRQYTGELFF. The CDR3 nucleotides are TGTGCCAGCAGTTCCGACAGGCAATACACCGGGGAGCTGTTTTTT.

This clonotype was seen many times. The J gene is TRBJ2-5, the V gene TRBV6-1; D not resolved. V was clipped by 1 base and J by 5 bases, with 11 bases between them. Germline V gene sequence: CDR1 MNHNS, CDR2 SASEGT. This CDR3 has 14 residues. The CDR3 nucleotides are TGTGCCAGCAGTGAAGTCTGGGTTCAGGAGACCCAGTACTTC. Translation: CASSEVWVQETQYF.

This clonotype came up many times. This chain joins TRBV20-1 and TRBJ2-5; no reliable D call. Germline loops: CDR1 DFQATT, CDR2 SNEGSKA (reference sequence). The CDR3 sequence is 10 residues long. V was shortened by 2 bases and J by 4 bases, with 2 bases between the two germline ends. CDR3 sequence reads: CSARRETQYF. DNA of the CDR3: TGCAGTGCTAGAAGAGAGACCCAGTACTTC.

This clonotype has ten or more counts. The chain combines TRBV7-9 with TRBJ2-7; possibly TRBD1 for D (6 bases). Trimming removed 5 bases from V and 3 bases from J, with 11 bases in between. The CDR3 is made up of 13 amino acids. CDR1 is SEHNR, CDR2 FQNEAQ, per germline (reference sequence). The CDR3 here is CASSRRTDYEQYF. CDR3 DNA: TGTGCCAGCAGCCGCCGGACAGACTACGAGCAGTACTTC.

This clonotype was seen repeatedly, ten times or more. The chain couples TRBV2 to TRBJ1-5; D remains ambiguous. Per the germline V gene, CDR1 is SNHLY and CDR2 is FYNNEI. V shed 4 bases and J shed 7 bases, with 11 bases lying between them. This CDR3 is built from 13 residues. CDR3 protein: CASSVETEQPQHF. DNA for the CDR3: TGTGCCAGCAGTGTTGAGACGGAGCAGCCCCAGCATTTT.

This clonotype was seen many times. The chain uses TRBV6-1 and TRBJ1-1; the D is unclear. The CDR3 sequence is 13 residues long. Germline V gene lookup returns CDR1 MNHNS and CDR2 SASEGT. V lost 4 bases to trimming and J lost 5 bases, with 11 bases between them. The CDR3 DNA is TGTGCCAGCAGTGCGGGTTTGGAGACTGAAGCTTTCTTT. Protein: CASSAGLETEAFF.

This clonotype showed up many times. The chain combines TRBV6-1 with TRBJ1-5, with D possibly TRBD1 on 6 matching bases. Between the trimmed V and J ends, which lost 8 bases and 5 bases, there was a span of 13 bases. The CDR3 runs 13 residues. Germline CDR1 is MNHNS and CDR2 is SASEGT. The CDR3 DNA is TGTGCCAGCCAAGGACAGAGGGATCAGCCCCAGCATTTT. This sequence encodes CASQGQRDQPQHF.

The sample holds a few counts of this clonotype. This is likely a read error, given that the CDR3 carries no conserved phenylalanine or tryptophan at its end. This chain joins TRBV19 and TRBJ1-2, with D unclear. Per the germline V gene, CDR1 is LNHDA and CDR2 is SQIVND (reference sequence). V lost 10 bases to trimming and J lost 4 bases, with 7 bases between them. The CDR3 contains 10 residues. The chain's CDR3 is CAKAGYGYTL. CDR3 in DNA: TGTGCCAAGGCAGGCTATGGCTACACCCTC.

This clonotype has a count of ten or more. This rearrangement joins TRBV19 to TRBJ1-2; no firm D call. This CDR3 is built from 13 residues. CDR1 LNHDA and CDR2 SQIVND come from the germline V gene (reference sequence). Trimming cost V 0 bases and J 4 bases, with 6 bases left between them. The CDR3 spells CASSIDSVYGYTF. CDR3 nucleotide sequence: TGTGCCAGTAGTATAGATTCCGTCTATGGCTACACCTTC.

V and J are TRBV28 and TRBJ1-2, with D unresolved. CDR1 and CDR2 from the germline V gene are MDHEN and SYDVKM. This CDR3 contains 12 residues. Trimming removed 5 bases from V and 6 bases from J, with 10 bases in between. CDR3 sequence (DNA): TGTGCCAGCAGTCGACCTACGGATGGCTACACCTTC. Amino acids: CASSRPTDGYTF.

This clonotype was detected many times. The chain uses TRBV7-6 and TRBJ2-5; D possibly matches TRBD1 or TRBD2 (5 bases each). Germline V gives CDR1 SGHVS, CDR2 FNYEAQ. This CDR3 is 14 amino acids long. The V and J ends lost 5 bases and 5 bases respectively, with 15 bases between them. CDR3 DNA sequence: TGTGCCAGCAGCGGTACCGGGACGCTGGAGACCCAGTACTTC. Protein sequence: CASSGTGTLETQYF.

This clonotype occurred many times. This sequence joins TRBV6-1 and TRBJ2-5; a possible D gene is TRBD1 (5 bases). Germline V gives CDR1 MNHNS, CDR2 SASEGT. Trimming cost V 5 bases and J 2 bases, with 12 bases left between them. This CDR3 is built from 14 residues. CDR3 sequence (DNA): TGTGCCAGCAGTAGACAGAATTTACAAGAGACCCAGTACTTC. Translated: CASSRQNLQETQYF.